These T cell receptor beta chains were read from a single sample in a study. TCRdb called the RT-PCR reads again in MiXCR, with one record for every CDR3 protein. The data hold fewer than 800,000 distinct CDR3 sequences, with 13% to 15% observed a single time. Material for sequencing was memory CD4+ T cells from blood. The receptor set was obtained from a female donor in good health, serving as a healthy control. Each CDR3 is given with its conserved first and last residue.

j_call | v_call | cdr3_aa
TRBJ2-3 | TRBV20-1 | CSARGAATDTQYF
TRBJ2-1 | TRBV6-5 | CASSYSVEMGEQFF
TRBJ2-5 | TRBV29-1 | CSVDGRKTQYF
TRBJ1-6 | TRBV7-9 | CASSSSSTRLNSPLHF
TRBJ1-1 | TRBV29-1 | CSVAGGRLSTEAFF
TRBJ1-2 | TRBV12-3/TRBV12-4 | CASSPRPGPDRGYTF
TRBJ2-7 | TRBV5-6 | CASSSLSGRALYEQYF
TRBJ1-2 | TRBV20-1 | CSARDMTGEDYGYTF
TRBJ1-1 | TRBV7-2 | CASRQPGSNTEAFF
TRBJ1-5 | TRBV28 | CASISQAGGRNQPQHF
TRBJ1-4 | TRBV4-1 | CASSGTGNYEKLFF
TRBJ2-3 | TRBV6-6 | CASSYSSGAQYF
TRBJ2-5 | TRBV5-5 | CASSRGTGSVETQYF
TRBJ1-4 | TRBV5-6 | CASSDTGYREKLFF
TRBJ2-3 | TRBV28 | CASTGALDTQYF
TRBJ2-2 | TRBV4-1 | CASSQQGLNTGELFF
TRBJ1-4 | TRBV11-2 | CASSEQGGGTNEKLFF
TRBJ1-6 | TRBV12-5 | CARGGAQDSPLHF
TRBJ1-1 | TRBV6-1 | CASPKQTGMNTEAFF
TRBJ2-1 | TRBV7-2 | CASSYYPSGLAGSYNEQFF
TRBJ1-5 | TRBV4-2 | CASSQDEGQPQHF
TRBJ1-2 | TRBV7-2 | CASNPGTVRYGYTF
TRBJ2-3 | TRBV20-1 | CSARDQRTSGAQTQYF
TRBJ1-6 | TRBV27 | CASRSHNLSPLHF
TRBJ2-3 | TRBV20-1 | CSARSPWMQNTDTQYF
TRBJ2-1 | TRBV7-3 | CASSLSGPTSYNEQFF
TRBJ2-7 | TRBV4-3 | CASSQDPTSNYEQYF
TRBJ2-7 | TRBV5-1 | CASSYGTGQKLTYEQYF
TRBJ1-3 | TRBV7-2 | CASSFNRVAGNTIYF
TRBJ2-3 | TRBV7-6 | CASSPAGTSGTDTQYF
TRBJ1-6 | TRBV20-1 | CSARKGQVNSPLHF
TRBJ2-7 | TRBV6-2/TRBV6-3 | CASSYRGLSLNF
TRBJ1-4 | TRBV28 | CASGATVNGEKLFF
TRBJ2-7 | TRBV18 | CASSYQRGSYEQYF
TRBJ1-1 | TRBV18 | CASSPPSRGSPEAFF
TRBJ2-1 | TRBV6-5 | CASTPESSYNEQFF
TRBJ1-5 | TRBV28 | CASSRGQGQPQHF
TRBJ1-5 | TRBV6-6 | CASSYPGQGSNQPQHF
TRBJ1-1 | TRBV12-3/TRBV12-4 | CASHGQPNTEAFF
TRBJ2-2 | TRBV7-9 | CASSLSLAATGELFF
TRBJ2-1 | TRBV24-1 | CATSDFSGTINEQFF
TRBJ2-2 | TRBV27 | CASSPGQGRNTGELFF
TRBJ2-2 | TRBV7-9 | CASSSRGGTGELFF
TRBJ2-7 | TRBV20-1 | CSVGQGRNEQYF
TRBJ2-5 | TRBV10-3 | CAISDRATQQETQYF
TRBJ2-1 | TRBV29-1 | CSVYAGTSGINEQFF
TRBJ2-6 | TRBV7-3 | CASSRQQASSGANVLTF
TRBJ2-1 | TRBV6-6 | CASSYTAGGEQFF
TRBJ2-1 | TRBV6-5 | CASRRGHVNEQFF
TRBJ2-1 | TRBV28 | CASSFSRVRLAGDKQFF
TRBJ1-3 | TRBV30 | CAWRDLRLLYGNTIYF
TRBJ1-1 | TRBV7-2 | CASSPRGGLEAFF